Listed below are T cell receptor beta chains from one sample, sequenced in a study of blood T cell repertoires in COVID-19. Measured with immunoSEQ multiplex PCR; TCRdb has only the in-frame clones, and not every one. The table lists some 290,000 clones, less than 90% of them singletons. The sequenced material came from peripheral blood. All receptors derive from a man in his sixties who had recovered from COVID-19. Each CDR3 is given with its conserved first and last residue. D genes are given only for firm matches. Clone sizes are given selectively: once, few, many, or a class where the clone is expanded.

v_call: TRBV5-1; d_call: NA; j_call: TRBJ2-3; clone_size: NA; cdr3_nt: TGCGCCAGCAGCATGTCCCCTTCCGTGGGGCTGGCAACAGATACGCAGTATTTT; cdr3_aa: CASSMSPSVGLATDTQYF
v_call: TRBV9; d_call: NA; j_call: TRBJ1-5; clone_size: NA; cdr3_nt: TGTGCCAGCAGCAAAGGGGGAGCAGGCAATCAGCCCCAGCATTTT; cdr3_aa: CASSKGGAGNQPQHF
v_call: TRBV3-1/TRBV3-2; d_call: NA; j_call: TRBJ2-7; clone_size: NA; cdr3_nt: TGTGCCAGCAGCCAAGTCACGACAGGTTACGCCGAGCAGTACTTC; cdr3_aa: CASSQVTTGYAEQYF
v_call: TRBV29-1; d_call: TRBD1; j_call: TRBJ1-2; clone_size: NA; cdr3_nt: TGCAGCGCAGGACAGGGACCTAACTATGGCTACACCTTC; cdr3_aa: CSAGQGPNYGYTF
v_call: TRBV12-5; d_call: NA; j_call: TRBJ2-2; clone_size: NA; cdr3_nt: TGTGCTAGTGGTTTGAACTCAGGGAACACCGGGGAGCTGTTTTTT; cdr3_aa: CASGLNSGNTGELFF
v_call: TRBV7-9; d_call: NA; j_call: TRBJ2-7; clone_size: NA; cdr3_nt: TGTGCCAGCAGCCGGGAGTCCGGTACGCAGTACTTC; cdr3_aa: CASSRESGTQYF
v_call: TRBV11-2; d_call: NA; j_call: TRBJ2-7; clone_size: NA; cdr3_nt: TGTGCCAGCAGCCCTCGACAGTTGACTCTCTACGAGCAGTACTTC; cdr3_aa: CASSPRQLTLYEQYF
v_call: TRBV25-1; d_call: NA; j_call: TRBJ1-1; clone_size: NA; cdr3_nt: TGTGCCAGCAGTGGGGGGGGGAGAACTGAAGCTTTCTTT; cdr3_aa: CASSGGGRTEAFF
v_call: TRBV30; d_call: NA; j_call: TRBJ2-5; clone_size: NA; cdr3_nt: TGTGCCTGGAGTACCTCCGGGACACTCCAAGAGACCCAGTACTTC; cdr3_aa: CAWSTSGTLQETQYF
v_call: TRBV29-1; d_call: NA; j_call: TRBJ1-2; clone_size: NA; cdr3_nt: TGCAGCGTTGCGCGTACAGGAAACTATGGCTACACCTTC; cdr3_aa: CSVARTGNYGYTF
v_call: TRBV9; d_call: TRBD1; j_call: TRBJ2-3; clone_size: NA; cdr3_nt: TGTGCCAGCAGCGTAGGACAGGGGTTCACAGATACGCAGTATTTT; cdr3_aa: CASSVGQGFTDTQYF
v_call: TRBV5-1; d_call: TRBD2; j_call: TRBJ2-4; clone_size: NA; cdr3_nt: TGCGCCAGCAGCTCGACTAGCGGGACGGGGAAAAACATTCAGTACTTC; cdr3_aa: CASSSTSGTGKNIQYF
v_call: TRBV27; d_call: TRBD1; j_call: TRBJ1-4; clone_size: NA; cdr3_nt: TGTGCCAGCAGGAGACAGGGTAATGAAAAACTGTTTTTT; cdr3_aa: CASRRQGNEKLFF
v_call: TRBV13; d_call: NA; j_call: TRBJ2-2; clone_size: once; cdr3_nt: TGTGCCAGCAGCTTAGGGCGTCGGAACACCGGGGAGCTGTTTTTT; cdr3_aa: CASSLGRRNTGELFF
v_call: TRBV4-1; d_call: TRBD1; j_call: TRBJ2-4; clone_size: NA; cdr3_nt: TGCGCCAGCAGCCACCCGGGACAGGGGACCAAAAACATTCAGTACTTC; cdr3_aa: CASSHPGQGTKNIQYF
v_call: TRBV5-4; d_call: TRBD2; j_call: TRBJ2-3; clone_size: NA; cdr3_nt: TGTGCCAGCAGCCCAGCGGGGTGGGTCACAGATACGCAGTATTTT; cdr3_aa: CASSPAGWVTDTQYF
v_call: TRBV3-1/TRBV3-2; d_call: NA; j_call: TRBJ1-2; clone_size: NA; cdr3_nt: TGTGCCAGCAGCCAAGTCGGCGGCAGTCCTAACTATGGCTACACCTTC; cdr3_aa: CASSQVGGSPNYGYTF
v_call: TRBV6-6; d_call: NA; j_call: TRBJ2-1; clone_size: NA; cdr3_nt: TGTGCCAGCAGTTACACTTCCTTCGAGCAGTTCTTC; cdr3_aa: CASSYTSFEQFF
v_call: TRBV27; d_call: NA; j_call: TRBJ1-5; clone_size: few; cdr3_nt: TGTGCCAGCAGATCCGGGGTCAATAGCAATCAGCCCCAGCATTTT; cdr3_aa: CASRSGVNSNQPQHF
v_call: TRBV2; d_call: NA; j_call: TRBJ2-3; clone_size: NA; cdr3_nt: TGTGCCAGCAGGACACTGCAGACTAGTTTCACAGATACGCAGTATTTT; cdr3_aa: CASRTLQTSFTDTQYF
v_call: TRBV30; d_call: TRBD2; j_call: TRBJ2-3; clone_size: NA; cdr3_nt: TGTGCCTGGAGTGTTCGAGCGGGAGTAACAGATACGCAGTATTTT; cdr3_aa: CAWSVRAGVTDTQYF
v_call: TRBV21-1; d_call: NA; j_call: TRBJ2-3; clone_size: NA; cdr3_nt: TGTGCCAGCAGCAAAGCTGCGGGGGATACGCAGTATTTT; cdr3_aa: CASSKAAGDTQYF
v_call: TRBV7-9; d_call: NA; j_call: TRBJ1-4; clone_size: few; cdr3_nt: TGTGCCAGCAGCTTAGGAGCGACAGGAGGCTCTAATGAAAAACTGTTTTTT; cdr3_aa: CASSLGATGGSNEKLFF
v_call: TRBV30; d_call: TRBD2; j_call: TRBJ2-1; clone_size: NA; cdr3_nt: TGTGCCTCAAGAGGAGGACTTCGGCTAGCGGACGACCGTTCCTACAATGAGCAGTTCTTC; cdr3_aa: CASRGGLRLADDRSYNEQFF
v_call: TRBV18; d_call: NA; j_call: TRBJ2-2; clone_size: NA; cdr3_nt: TGTGCCAGCTCACGACTAGGTGGGGAGCTGTTTTTT; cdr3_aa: CASSRLGGELFF
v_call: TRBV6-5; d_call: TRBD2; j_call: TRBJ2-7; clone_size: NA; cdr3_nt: TGTGCCAGTAAGCTAGCGGGAAAGAGCGAGCAGTACTTC; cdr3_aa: CASKLAGKSEQYF
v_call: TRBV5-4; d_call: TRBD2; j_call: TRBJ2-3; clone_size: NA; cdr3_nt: TGTGCCAGCAGCCCGTCCCGACGGAGCGGGGGGGCCGGAGATACGCAGTATTTT; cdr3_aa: CASSPSRRSGGAGDTQYF
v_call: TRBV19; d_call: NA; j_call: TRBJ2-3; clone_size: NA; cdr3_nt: TGTGCCAGTAGTATACAGAGCAGGGTGGCGCAAACGCAGTATTTT; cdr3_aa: CASSIQSRVAQTQYF
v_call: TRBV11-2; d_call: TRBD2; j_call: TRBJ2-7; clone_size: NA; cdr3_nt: TGTGCCAGCGGGGCGACTAGCGGGGCCTACGAGCAGTACTTC; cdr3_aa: CASGATSGAYEQYF
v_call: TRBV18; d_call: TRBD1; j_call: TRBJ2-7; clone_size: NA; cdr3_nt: TGTGCCAGCTCGGGGACAGGGGGGCCCTACGAGCAGTACTTC; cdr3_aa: CASSGTGGPYEQYF
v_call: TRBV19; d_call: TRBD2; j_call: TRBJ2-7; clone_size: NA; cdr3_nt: TGTGCCAGTAGTATACCGGGAGGGAGTTCCTACGAGCAGTACTTC; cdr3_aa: CASSIPGGSSYEQYF
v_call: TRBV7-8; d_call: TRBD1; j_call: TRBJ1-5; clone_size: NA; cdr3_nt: TGTGCCAGCAGTTATGACAGGGGCAATCGGGCCCAGCATTTT; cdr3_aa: CASSYDRGNRAQHF
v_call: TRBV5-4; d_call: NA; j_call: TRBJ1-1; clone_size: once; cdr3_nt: TGTGCCAGCAGCTTGGGCTCCGGACAGATGAACACTGAAGCTTTCTTT; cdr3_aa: CASSLGSGQMNTEAFF
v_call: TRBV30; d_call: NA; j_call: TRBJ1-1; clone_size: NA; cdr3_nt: TGTGCCTGGAACCACGGGGGGAACACTGAAGCTTTCTTT; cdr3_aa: CAWNHGGNTEAFF
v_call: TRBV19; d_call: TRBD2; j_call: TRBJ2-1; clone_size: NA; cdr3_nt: TGTGCCAGTAGTGCTGGACTAGCGGGGGTCATTCGCAATGAGCAGTTCTTC; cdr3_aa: CASSAGLAGVIRNEQFF
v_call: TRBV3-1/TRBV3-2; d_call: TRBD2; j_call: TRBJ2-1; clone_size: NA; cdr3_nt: TGTGCCAGCACCTCCGGGACTACCTACAATGAGCAGTTCTTC; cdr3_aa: CASTSGTTYNEQFF
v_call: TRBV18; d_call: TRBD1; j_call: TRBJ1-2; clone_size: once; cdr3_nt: TGTGCCAGCTCAGACTCACAGGGGGCCGCTGACGGCTACACCTTC; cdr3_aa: CASSDSQGAADGYTF
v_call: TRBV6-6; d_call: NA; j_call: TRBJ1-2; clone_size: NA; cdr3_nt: TGTGCCAGCAGTTACTCCGATCGGGGGTGGAATGGCTACACCTTC; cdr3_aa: CASSYSDRGWNGYTF
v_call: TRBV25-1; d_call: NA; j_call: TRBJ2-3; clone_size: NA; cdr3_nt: TGTGCCAGCGCCCTAGGGTGGGGCGAGACGCAGTATTTT; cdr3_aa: CASALGWGETQYF
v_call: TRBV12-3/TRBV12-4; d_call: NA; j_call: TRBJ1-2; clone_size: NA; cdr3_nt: TGTGCCAGCAGTTTTTCAGGGTGGTATGGCTACACCTTC; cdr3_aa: CASSFSGWYGYTF
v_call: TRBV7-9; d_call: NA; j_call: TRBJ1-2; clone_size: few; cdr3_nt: TGTGCCAGCAGCTTAGCCAGCTATGGCTACACCTTC; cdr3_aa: CASSLASYGYTF
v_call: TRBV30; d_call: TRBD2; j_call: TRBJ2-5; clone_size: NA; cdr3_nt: TGTGCCTGGAGCGAAATAGCGGGATTGGGAGAGACCCAGTACTTC; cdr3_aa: CAWSEIAGLGETQYF
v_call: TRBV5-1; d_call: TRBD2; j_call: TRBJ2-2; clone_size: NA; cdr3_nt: TGCGCCAGCCGGGGGTCACTAGCGGGGGCAGTCTACACCGGGGAGCTGTTTTTT; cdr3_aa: CASRGSLAGAVYTGELFF
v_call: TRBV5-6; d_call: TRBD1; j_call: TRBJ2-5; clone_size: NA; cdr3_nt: TGTGCCAGCAGCTTGAGCCGGGACAGAGTCCTCGAGACCCAGTACTTC; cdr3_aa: CASSLSRDRVLETQYF
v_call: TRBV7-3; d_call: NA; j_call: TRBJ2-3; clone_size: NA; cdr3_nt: TGTGCCAGCAGCTTACAAGGACTGGGCACAGATACGCAGTATTTT; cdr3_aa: CASSLQGLGTDTQYF
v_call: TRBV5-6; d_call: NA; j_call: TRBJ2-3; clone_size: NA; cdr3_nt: TGTGCCAGCAGCTTGCGGGGGTCCCACACACATACGCAGTATTTT; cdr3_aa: CASSLRGSHTHTQYF
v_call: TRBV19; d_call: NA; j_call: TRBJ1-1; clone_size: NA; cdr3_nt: TGTGCCAGTAGTATCCGAGGGGGGGCCGCGAGTGAAGCTTTCTTT; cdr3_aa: CASSIRGGAASEAFF